This T cell receptor beta chain originates from a study of Ad26.COV2.S vaccination and SARS-CoV-2 variants. Sequencing used immunoSEQ multiplex PCR; TCRdb keeps in-frame clones, though not all of them. The sample holds hundreds of thousands of clones, over 75% seen once. Trimming pared 10 bases from V and 5 bases from J, leaving 14 bases between. CDR1 is LNHDA, CDR2 SQIVND, per germline (reference sequence). CDR3 size: 12 residues. Noted treatment: roughly 18 received Ad26.COV2.S at low or high dose, single or two shots; five or six received placebo; per-sample allocation not given. Sampling was done on day 63 after the first vaccine or placebo injection.

This TCR was recovered from a person between 18 and 59 years old who received the Ad26.COV2.S COVID-19 vaccine or a placebo. The chain is built from TRBV19 and TRBJ1-1, with a tentative D call TRBD1 (6 bases). The sample consisted of peripheral blood, taken in a trial of Ad26.COV2.S vaccine versus placebo. CDR3 sequence reads: CATTGFGTEAFF. The CDR3 bases are TGTGCCACCACAGGGTTCGGGACTGAAGCTTTCTTT.